Sequencing of this TCR beta chain was carried out in a study of T cell responses to AZD1222 COVID-19 vaccine. Study summary: Timing groups of about 4 and about 12 weeks for second doses were pooled. Study results and caveats: Two doses of AZD1222 preceded a rise in Spike-specific TCR breadth and depth. Of spike-specific TCRs, nearly half reportedly target regions left unmutated in variants. Donors were largely white British and mainly female; clonal diversity was possibly underestimated.

As regards this clone: Its antigen is currently unknown.

The ends were cut back, 0 bases at V and 0 bases at J, with 8 bases in the middle. The CDR3 spans 15 residues. CDR1 and CDR2 from the germline V gene are MDHEN and SYDVKM. Only in-frame clones appear in the TCRdb table, and some are missing; sequencing was by immunoSEQ multiplex PCR. The repertoire holds around 150,000 clones, with roughly 88% as singletons. The chain uses TRBV28 and TRBJ1-2; possible D gene TRBD1, 5 bases. This TCR came from an adult in good health. The material sequenced was peripheral blood, taken on day 0 of AZD1222 vaccination. CDR3 sequence reads: CASSLWQGTNYGYTF. CDR3 bases: TGTGCCAGCAGTTTATGGCAGGGTACTAACTATGGCTACACCTTC.